The source of this TCR beta chain is a study of T cells in pancreatic ductal adenocarcinoma. Study results and limitations: Comparisons of tumor and blood clonality may show falsely lower tumor diversity. Tumor and blood clonality did not differ significantly, about 0.1 versus 0.071. Compared with tumor, blood showed more total productive templates and roughly 8-fold more clonotypes. The resected cohort was biased toward the minority with early-stage disease.

No neoadjuvant therapy was given to the selected pancreatic ductal adenocarcinoma patients before their surgery. Germline V CDR1 and CDR2: SGHVS, FNYEAQ. This CDR3 is built from 13 residues. With 3 bases removed from V and 5 bases from J, the gap between germline ends came to 10 bases. Comment on this clone: Its target is unknown.

The method was immunoSEQ multiplex PCR; TCRdb's version includes in-frame clones alone and lacks a portion of them. The table lists about 29,000 clones, roughly nine tenths of them singletons. This sequence was found in a human donor with pancreatic ductal adenocarcinoma. The rearrangement links TRBV7-6 to TRBJ1-1; D remains unclear. The sample taken for sequencing was PBMCs. The CDR3 DNA reads TGTGCCAGCAGCTTGAACTGGGTGACTGAAGCTTTCTTT. Amino acids: CASSLNWVTEAFF.